This TCR beta chain was profiled in a study of blood T cell repertoires in COVID-19. Study-wide context: Sites in the United States, Italy and Spain provided acute and convalescent COVID-19 samples. T cells, B-cell-depleted T cells, or PBMCs provided the cDNA or gDNA that served as material.

CDR1 and CDR2 from the germline V gene are MNHEY and SMNVEV (reference sequence). Trimming removed 8 bases at V and 4 bases at J, with 18 bases between. The length of the CDR3 is 15 residues. Original data processing: Amplification of reference gene primers provided the estimated nucleated cell counts. TCRdb's copy holds only in-frame clones and misses some; the assay was immunoSEQ multiplex PCR. V and J calls and clone size are those listed in that table; D and trimming were worked out from the DNA. The sample lists 130,000 or so clones, around 80% occurring once. The V and J genes are TRBV27 and TRBJ1-5, with D tentatively TRBD1 (6 bases). Material for sequencing was peripheral blood. The source is a woman aged 55-69 years with acute or convalescent COVID-19. CDR3 protein: CASGGGQGLNQPQHF. The CDR3 coding sequence is TGTGCCAGCGGGGGCGGGCAGGGGTTAAATCAGCCCCAGCATTTT.